This T cell receptor beta chain came from a study of T-cell reconstitution after alpha-beta-depleted transplantation in children. This clonotype was found a few times. Antigen: not known. Germline V gene data show CDR1 as SEHNR and CDR2 as FQNEAQ (reference sequence). Losses at the gene ends were 5 bases for V and 6 bases for J; bases not matched to a gene: 6. This CDR3 contains 14 residues. The TCRbeta library was prepared with unique molecular identifiers. TCRdb called the PCR reads again in MiXCR, with one record for every CDR3 protein. The sample yields roughly 52,000 distinct CDR3 sequences, approximately 6.1% seen once. Whole-study results and caveats: Recipient T cells and thymic progenitors that survived gave rise to the high TCRbeta diversity observed at day 60 in some patients. Expanded clones from the graft, numbering several hundred, reportedly supplied alpha-beta T cells about two months after transplant. The main origin of T-cell counts and diversity one year after transplant was newly produced T cells.

This receptor was taken from a female patient between 2 and 15 years old who had a stem cell transplant for aplastic anemia, so the T cells may come from the graft donor. The sequences come from PBMCs, mostly from graft donor cells, collected 60 days after TCRalphabeta/CD19-depleted stem cell transplant. V gene TRBV7-9 combines with J gene TRBJ2-1; 8 positions match TRBD1. CDR3 bases: TGTGCCAGCAGCCCCATGACAGGGGCCAATGAGCAGTTCTTC. Amino acids: CASSPMTGANEQFF.